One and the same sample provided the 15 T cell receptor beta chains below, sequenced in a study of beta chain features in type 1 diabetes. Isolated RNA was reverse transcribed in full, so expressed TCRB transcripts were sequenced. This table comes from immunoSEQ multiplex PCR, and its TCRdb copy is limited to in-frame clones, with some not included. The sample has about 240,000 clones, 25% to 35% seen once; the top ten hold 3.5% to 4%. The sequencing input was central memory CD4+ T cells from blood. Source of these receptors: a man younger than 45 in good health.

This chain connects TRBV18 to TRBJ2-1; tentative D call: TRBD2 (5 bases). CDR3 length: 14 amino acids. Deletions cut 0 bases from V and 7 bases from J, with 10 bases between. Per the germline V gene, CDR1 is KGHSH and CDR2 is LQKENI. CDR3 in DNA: TGTGCCAGCTCACCACCGGGTAGCGTGAATGAGCAGTTCTTC. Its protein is CASSPPGSVNEQFF.

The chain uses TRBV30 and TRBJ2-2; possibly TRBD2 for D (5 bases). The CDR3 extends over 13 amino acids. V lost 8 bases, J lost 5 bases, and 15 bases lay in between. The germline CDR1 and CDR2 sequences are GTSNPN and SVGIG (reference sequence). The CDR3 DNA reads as TGTGCCGGGCTTCCATGGAGGACCGGGGAGCTGTTTTTT. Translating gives CAGLPWRTGELFF.

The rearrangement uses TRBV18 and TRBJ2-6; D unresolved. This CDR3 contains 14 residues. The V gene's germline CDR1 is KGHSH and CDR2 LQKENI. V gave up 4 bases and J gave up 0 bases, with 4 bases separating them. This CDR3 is CASSQGSGANVLTF. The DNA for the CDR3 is TGTGCCAGCTCACAGGGCTCTGGGGCCAACGTCCTGACTTTC.

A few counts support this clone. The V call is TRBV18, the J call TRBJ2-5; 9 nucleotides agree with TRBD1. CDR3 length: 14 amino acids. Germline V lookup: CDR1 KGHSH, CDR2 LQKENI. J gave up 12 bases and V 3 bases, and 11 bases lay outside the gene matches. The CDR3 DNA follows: TGTGCCAGCTCACCGACCCCGGGACAGGGTCCGGAGTACTTC. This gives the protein CASSPTPGQGPEYF.

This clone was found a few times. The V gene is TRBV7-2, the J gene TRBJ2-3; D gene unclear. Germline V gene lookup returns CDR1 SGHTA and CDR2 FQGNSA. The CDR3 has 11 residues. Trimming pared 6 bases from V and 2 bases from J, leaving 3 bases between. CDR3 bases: TGTGCCAGCAGGGTCACAGATACGCAGTATTTT. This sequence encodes CASRVTDTQYF.

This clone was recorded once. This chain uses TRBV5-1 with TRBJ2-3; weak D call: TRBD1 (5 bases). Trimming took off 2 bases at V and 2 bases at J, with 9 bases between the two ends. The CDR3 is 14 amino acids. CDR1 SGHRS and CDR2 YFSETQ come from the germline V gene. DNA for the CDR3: TGCGCCAGCAGCTTAGACAGTTTCACAGATACGCAGTATTTT. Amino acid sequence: CASSLDSFTDTQYF.

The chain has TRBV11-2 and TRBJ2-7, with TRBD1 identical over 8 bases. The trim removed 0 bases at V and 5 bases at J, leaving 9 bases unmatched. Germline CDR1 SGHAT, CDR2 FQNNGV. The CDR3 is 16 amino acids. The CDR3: CASSLDGRQGLHEQYF. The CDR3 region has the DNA TGTGCCAGCAGCTTAGACGGTAGACAGGGGCTTCACGAGCAGTACTTC. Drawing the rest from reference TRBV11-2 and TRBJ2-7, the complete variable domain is EAGVAQSPRYKIIEKRQSVAFWCNPISGHATLYWYQQILGQGPKLLIQFQNNGVVDDSQLPKDRFSAERLKGVDSTLKIQPAKLEDSAVYLCASSLDGRQGLHEQYFGPGTRLTVT.

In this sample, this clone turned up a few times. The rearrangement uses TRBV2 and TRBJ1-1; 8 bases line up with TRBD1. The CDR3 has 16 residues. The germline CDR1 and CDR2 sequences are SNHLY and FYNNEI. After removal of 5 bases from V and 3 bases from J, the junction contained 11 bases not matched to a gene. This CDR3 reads CASSPDRVTQDTEAFF. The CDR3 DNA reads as TGTGCCAGCAGTCCGGACAGGGTAACCCAGGACACTGAAGCTTTCTTT.

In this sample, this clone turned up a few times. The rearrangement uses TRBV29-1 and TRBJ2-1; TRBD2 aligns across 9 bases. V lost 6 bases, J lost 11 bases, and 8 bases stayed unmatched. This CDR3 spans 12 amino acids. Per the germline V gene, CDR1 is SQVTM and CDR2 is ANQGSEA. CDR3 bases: TGCAGCGTGGTTGTAGCGGGGGCGAAGCAGTTCTTC. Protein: CSVVVAGAKQFF.

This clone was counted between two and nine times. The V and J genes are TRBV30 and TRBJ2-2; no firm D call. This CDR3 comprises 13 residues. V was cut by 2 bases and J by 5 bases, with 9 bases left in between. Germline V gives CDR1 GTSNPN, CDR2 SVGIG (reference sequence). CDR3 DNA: TGTGCCTGGAGTTCATCGGTAACCGGGGAGCTGTTTTTT. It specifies CAWSSSVTGELFF.

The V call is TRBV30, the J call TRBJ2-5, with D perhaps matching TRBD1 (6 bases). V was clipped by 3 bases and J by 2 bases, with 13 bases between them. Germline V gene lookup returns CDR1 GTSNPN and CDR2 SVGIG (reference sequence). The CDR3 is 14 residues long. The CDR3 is CAWRLRGSQETQYF. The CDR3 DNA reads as TGTGCCTGGAGACTTAGGGGGTCTCAAGAGACCCAGTACTTC. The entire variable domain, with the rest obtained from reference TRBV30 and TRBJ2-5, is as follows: SQTIHQWPATLVQPVGSPLSLECTVEGTSNPNLYWYRQAAGRGLQLLFYSVGIGQISSEVPQNLSASRPQDRQFILSSKKLLLSDSGFYLCAWRLRGSQETQYFGPGTRLLVL.

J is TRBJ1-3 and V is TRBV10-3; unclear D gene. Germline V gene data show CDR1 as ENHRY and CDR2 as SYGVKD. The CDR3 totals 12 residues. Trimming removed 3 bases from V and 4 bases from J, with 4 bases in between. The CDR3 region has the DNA TGTGCCATCAGTGAAGCGGGAAACACCATATATTTT. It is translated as CAISEAGNTIYF.

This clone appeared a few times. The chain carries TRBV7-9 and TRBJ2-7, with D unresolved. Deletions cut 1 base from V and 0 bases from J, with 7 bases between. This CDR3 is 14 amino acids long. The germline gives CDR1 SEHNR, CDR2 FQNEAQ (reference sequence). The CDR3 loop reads CASSLDSSSYEQYF. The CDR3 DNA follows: TGTGCCAGCAGCTTAGACAGTAGCTCCTACGAGCAGTACTTC.

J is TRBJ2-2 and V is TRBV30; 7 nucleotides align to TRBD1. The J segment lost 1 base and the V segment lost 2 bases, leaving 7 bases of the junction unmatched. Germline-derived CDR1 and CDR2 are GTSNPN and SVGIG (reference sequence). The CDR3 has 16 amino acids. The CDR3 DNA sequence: TGTGCCTGGAGTCCCAGGGGGAGAGGGAACACCGGGGAGCTGTTTTTT. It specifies CAWSPRGRGNTGELFF.

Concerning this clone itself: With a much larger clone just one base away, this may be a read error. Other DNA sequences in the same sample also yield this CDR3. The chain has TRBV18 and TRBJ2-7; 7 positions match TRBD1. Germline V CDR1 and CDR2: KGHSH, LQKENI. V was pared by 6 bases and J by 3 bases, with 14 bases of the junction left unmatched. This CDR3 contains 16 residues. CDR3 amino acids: CASSPPGTANLYEQYF. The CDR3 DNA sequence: TGTGCCAGCTCCCCGCCGGGGACAGCAAACCTCTACGAGCAGTACTTC. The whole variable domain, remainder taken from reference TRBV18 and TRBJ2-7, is NAGVMQNPRHLVRRRGQEARLRCSPMKGHSHVYWYRQLPEEGLKFMVYLQKENIIDESGMPKERFSAEFPKEGPSILRIQQVVRGDSAAYFCASSPPGTANLYEQYFGPGTRLTVT.